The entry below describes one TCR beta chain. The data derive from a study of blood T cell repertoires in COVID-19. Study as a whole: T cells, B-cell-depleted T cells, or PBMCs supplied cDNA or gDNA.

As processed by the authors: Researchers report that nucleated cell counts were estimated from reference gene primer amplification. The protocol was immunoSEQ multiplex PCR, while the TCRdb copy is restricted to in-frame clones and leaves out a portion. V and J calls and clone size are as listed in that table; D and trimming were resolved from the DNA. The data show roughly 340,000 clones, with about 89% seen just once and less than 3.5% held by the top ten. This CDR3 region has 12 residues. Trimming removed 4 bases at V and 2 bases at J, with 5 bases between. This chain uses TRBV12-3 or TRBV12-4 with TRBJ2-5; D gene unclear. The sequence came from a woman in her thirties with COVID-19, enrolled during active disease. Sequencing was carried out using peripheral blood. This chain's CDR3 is CASSSQQETQYF. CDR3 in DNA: TGTGCCAGCAGTTCTCAGCAAGAGACCCAGTACTTC.